The TCR beta chain described here comes from a study of vaccination effects on CD4 cells after COVID-19. The count of this clone is one. Antigen unknown. V dropped 6 bases and J dropped 3 bases, with 6 bases sitting between them. This CDR3 has 12 residues. Expansion with viral peptide pools was applied to antigen-specific CD4+ T cells by the ViraFEST assay prior to sequencing. Following culture for under 12 days, CD4+ T cells were isolated. This individual tested PCR-positive for SARS-CoV-2 infection between March and December 2020. The researchers cultured roughly 2.2 million PBMC per well with about 10 IU/ml IL-2 and roughly 9.2 ug/ml peptides. In the cultures, half the medium was exchanged for IL-2 medium on days 3 and 7. Sequencing was performed with immunoSEQ multiplex PCR; in TCRdb, only in-frame clones are kept and a portion is missing. The sample holds 55,000 to 90,000 clones, roughly 73% seen once.

The clonotype comes from a human donor who had a prior SARS-CoV-2 infection. Source: CD4+ T cells from PBMCs cultured with HIV peptides, taken before COVID-19 vaccination. As for subset: HIV-1 Nef peptide pool negative control/reference culture. V and J are TRBV12-3 or TRBV12-4 and TRBJ1-3; D is undetermined. In nucleotides, the CDR3 is TGTGCCAGCAGCCCCCTTGGAAACACCATATATTTT. Protein: CASSPLGNTIYF.